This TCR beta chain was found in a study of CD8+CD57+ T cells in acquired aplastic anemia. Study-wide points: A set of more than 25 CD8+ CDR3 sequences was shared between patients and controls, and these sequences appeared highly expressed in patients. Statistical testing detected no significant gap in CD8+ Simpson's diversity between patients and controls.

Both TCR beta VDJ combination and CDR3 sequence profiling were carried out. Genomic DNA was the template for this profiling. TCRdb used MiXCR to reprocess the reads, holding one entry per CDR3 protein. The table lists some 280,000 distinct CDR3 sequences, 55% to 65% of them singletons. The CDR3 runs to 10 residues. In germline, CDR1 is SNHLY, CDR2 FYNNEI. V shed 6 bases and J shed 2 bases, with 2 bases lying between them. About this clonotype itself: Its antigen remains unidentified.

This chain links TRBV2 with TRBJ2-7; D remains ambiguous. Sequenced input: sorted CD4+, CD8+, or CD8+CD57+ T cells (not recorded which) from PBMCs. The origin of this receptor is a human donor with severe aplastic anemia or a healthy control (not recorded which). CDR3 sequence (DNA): TGTGCCAGCAGGCCCTACGAGCAGTACTTC. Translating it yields CASRPYEQYF.